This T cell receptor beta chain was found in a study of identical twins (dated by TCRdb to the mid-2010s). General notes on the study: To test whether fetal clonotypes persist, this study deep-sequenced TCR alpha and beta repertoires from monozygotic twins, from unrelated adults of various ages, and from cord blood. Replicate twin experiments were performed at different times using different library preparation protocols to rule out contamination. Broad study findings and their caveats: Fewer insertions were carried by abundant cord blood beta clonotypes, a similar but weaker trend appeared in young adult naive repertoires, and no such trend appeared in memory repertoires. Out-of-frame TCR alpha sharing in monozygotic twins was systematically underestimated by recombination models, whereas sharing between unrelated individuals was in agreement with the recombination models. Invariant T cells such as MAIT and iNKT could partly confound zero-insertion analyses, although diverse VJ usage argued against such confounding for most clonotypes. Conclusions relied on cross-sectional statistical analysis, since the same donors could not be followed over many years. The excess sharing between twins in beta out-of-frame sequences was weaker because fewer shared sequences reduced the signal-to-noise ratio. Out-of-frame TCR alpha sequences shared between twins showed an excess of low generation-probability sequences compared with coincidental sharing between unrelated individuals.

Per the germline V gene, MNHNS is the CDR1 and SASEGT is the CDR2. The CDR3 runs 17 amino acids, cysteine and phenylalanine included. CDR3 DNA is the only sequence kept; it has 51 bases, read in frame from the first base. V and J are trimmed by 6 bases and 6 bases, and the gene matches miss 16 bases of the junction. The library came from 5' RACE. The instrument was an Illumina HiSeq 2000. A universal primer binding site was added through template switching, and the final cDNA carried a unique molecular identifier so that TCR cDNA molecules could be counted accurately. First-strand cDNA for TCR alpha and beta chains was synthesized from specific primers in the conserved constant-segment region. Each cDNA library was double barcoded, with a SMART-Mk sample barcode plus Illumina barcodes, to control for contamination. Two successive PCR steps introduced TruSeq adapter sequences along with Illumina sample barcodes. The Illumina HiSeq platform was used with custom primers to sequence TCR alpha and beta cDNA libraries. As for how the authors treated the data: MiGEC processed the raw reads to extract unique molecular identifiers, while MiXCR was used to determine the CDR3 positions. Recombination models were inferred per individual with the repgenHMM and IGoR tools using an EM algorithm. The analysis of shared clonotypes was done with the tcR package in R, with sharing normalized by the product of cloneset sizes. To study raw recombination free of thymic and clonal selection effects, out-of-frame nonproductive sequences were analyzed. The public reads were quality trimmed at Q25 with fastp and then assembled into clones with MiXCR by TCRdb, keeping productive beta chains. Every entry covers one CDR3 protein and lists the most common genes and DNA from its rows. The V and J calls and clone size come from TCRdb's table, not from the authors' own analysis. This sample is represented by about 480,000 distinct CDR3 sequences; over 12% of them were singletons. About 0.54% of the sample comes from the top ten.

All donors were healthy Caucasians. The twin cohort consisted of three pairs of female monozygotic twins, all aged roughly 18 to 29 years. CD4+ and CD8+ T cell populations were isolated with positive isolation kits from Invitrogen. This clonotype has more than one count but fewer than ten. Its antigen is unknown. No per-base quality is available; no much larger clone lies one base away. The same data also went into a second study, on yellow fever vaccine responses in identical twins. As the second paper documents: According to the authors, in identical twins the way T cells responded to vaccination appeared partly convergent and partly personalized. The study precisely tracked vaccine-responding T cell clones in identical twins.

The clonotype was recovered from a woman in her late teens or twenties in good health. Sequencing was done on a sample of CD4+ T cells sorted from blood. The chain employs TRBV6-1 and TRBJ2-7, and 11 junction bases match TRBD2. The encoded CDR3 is CASRTSGITPSPSEQYF. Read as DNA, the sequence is TGTGCCAGCAGGACTAGCGGGATCACACCTTCCCCCTCCGAGCAGTACTTC.